The 15 T cell receptor beta chains below come from one sample, sequenced in a study of T cell changes during pregnancy in multiple sclerosis. Here immunoSEQ multiplex PCR was the method, and the copy in TCRdb shows in-frame clones only, minus some. The table shows roughly 32,000 clones, with about 92% occurring only once. The input for sequencing was CD4+ T cells from peripheral blood mononuclear cells, taken in the second trimester of pregnancy. The receptors were sampled from a female donor with multiple sclerosis, enrolled in a pregnancy study.

The chain joins TRBV30 to TRBJ2-7, with 7 bases fitting TRBD1. This CDR3 is 15 amino acids long. J was trimmed by 2 bases and V by 0 bases; bases with no gene match: 7. Per germline, CDR1 GTSNPN and CDR2 SVGIG (reference sequence). This CDR3 reads CAWSVPWQGAYEQYF. In DNA form, the CDR3 reads TGTGCCTGGAGTGTACCCTGGCAGGGGGCCTACGAGCAGTACTTC.

V and J are TRBV7-9 and TRBJ2-1; TRBD2 matches 13 bases. From germline, CDR1 is SEHNR and CDR2 FQNEAQ (reference sequence). The CDR3 is 13 residues long. V lost 11 bases and J lost 7; bases outside the gene matches: 5. CDR3 DNA: TGTGCCTTACTAGCGGGAGGGCGAAATGAGCAGTTCTTC. Its protein is CALLAGGRNEQFF. The entire variable domain, with the rest obtained from reference TRBV7-9 and TRBJ2-1, is as follows: DTGVSQNPRHKITKRGQNVTFRCDPISEHNRLYWYRQTLGQGPEFLTYFQNEAQLEKSRLLSDRFSAERPKGSFSTLEIQRTEQGDSAMYLCALLAGGRNEQFFGPGTRLTVL.

The chain joins TRBV6-6 to TRBJ1-1; 12 nucleotides match TRBD1. The CDR3 consists of 15 residues. With V trimmed by 6 bases and J by 4 bases, 6 bases remained unmatched. Germline values: CDR1 MNHNY, CDR2 SVGAGI (reference sequence). The CDR3 loop reads CASSPGTGGFTEAFF. CDR3 nucleotides: TGTGCCAGCAGCCCTGGGACAGGGGGCTTCACTGAAGCTTTCTTT.

The chain carries TRBV27 and TRBJ2-4; the match to TRBD2 covers 11 bases. V lost 3 bases and J lost 0; bases outside the gene matches: 4. This CDR3 spans 17 amino acids. CDR1 MNHEY and CDR2 SMNVEV come from the germline V gene (reference sequence). CDR3 nucleotides: TGTGCCAGCAGTTTCAGACTAGCGGGACTAGCCAAAAACATTCAGTACTTC. Amino acids: CASSFRLAGLAKNIQYF.

This rearrangement joins TRBV19 to TRBJ2-7, with TRBD1 identical over 9 bases. Germline lookup yields CDR1 LNHDA and CDR2 SQIVND (reference sequence). CDR3 size: 12 residues. V shed 11 bases and J 3 bases; nucleotides not matched to a gene: 5. CDR3 sequence: CACSTGGYEQYF. CDR3 nucleotide sequence: TGTGCCTGTTCGACAGGGGGCTACGAGCAGTACTTC.

This clone was counted a single time. This rearrangement joins TRBV19 to TRBJ2-7; 9 bases fit TRBD1. Germline CDR1 and CDR2: LNHDA and SQIVND (reference sequence). The CDR3 runs 16 residues. V was clipped by 1 base and J by 2 bases; unmatched bases: 6. The chain's CDR3 is CASSIVAGQGTYEQYF. Here the CDR3 DNA reads TGTGCCAGTAGTATAGTCGCGGGACAGGGTACCTACGAGCAGTACTTC.

This chain connects TRBV6-1 to TRBJ1-2; 7 nucleotides match TRBD1. The germline V gene encodes CDR1 MNHNS and CDR2 SASEGT. The CDR3 has 13 residues. J was trimmed by 7 bases and V by 5 bases; bases with no gene match: 7. CDR3 in amino acids: CASSNRQGVGYTF. In nucleotides, the CDR3 is TGTGCCAGCAGTAATCGGCAGGGGGTTGGCTACACCTTC.

The chain carries TRBV14 and TRBJ2-7; D call uncertain. V was pared by 1 base and J by 2 bases, with 6 bases between. This CDR3 contains 13 residues. CDR1 and CDR2 (germline): SGHDN, FVKESK. The CDR3 DNA reads TGTGCCAGCAGCCAAGTGCGCGCCTACGAGCAGTACTTC. It yields the protein CASSQVRAYEQYF. Combining the CDR3 with reference TRBV14 and TRBJ2-7 gives the whole variable domain EAGVTQFPSHSVIEKGQTVTLRCDPISGHDNLYWYRRVMGKEIKFLLHFVKESKQDESGMPNNRFLAERTGGTYSTLKVQPAELEDSGVYFCASSQVRAYEQYFGPGTRLTVT.

This chain connects TRBV6-1 to TRBJ1-2; D unresolved. Germline V CDR1 and CDR2: MNHNS, SASEGT. The CDR3 consists of 11 residues. V lost 10 bases and J 5 bases, leaving 11 bases between the germline ends. The CDR3 region is CAISEGYGYTF. CDR3 nucleotide sequence: TGTGCCATCTCGGAGGGTTATGGCTACACCTTC.

The chain has TRBV18 and TRBJ2-1; D possibly corresponds to TRBD2 (5 bases). The CDR3 runs 14 residues. Trimming removed 1 base from V and 7 bases from J, with 11 bases in between. CDR1 is KGHSH, CDR2 LQKENI, per germline. The CDR3 sequence is CASSPQSGMNEQFF. In DNA, the CDR3 is TGTGCCAGCTCACCACAGTCGGGAATGAATGAGCAGTTCTTC.

The chain employs TRBV7-2 and TRBJ2-3; 13 nucleotides match TRBD2. The CDR3 has 18 amino acids. The V gene's germline CDR1 is SGHTA and CDR2 FQGNSA. V was pared by 5 bases and J by 0 bases, with 8 bases of the junction left unmatched. CDR3 nucleotides: TGTGCCAGCAGCCGTTTCGGGACTAGCGGGACTAGCACAGATACGCAGTATTTT. Protein product: CASSRFGTSGTSTDTQYF.

DNA for the CDR3: TGTGCCAGCAGCTTGGCGACAGGGGGGAATGAAAAACTGTTTTTT. Translating it yields CASSLATGGNEKLFF. The chain is built from TRBV7-9 and TRBJ1-4; 9 bases fit TRBD1. The junction had 4 bases not matched to a gene; V was cut back by 3 bases and J by 5 bases. Germline V CDR1 and CDR2: SEHNR, FQNEAQ (reference sequence). The CDR3 runs 15 residues.

The gene calls are TRBV5-4 and TRBJ2-7; 8 bases match TRBD1. Germline CDR1 reads SGHNT; CDR2 reads YYREEE (reference sequence). The CDR3 contains 13 residues. V lost 5 bases, J lost 2 bases, and 3 bases stayed unmatched. CDR3 loop: CASRRQGTYEQYF. The CDR3 DNA is TGTGCCAGCAGACGACAGGGGACCTACGAGCAGTACTTC.

This chain connects TRBV9 to TRBJ1-3; maybe TRBD1 (5 bases). There are 17 residues in the CDR3. Germline V gene sequence: CDR1 SGDLS, CDR2 YYNGEE. V was trimmed by 0 bases and J by 0 bases, leaving 13 bases between them. CDR3 sequence: CASSVERGGLSGNTIYF. For the CDR3, the DNA is TGTGCCAGCAGCGTAGAAAGGGGAGGGCTCTCTGGAAACACCATATATTTT.

The rearrangement joins TRBV6-1 to TRBJ2-1, with a tentative D call TRBD2 (6 bases). The germline gives CDR1 MNHNS, CDR2 SASEGT. The CDR3 has 15 amino acids. The germline V and J ends were trimmed by 1 base and 2 bases, with 9 bases remaining between them. This CDR3 is CASSEEGLPYNEQFF. The CDR3 DNA reads as TGTGCCAGCAGTGAAGAGGGACTCCCCTACAATGAGCAGTTCTTC.